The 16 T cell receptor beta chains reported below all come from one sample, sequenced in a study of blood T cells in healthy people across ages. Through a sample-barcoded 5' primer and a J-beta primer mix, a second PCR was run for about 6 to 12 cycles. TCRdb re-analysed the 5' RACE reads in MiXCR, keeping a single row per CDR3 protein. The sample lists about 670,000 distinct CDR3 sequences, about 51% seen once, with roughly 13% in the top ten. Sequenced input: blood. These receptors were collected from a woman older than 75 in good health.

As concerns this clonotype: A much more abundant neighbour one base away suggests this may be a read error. CDR3 DNA: TGTGCCAGCAGCGCTACAGGCCGAACTAATGAAAAACTGTTTTTT. Translation: CASSATGRTNEKLFF. The V call is TRBV9, the J call TRBJ1-4; TRBD1 might be the D (5 bases). The germline V gene has CDR1 SGDLS and CDR2 YYNGEE. The CDR3 runs 15 residues. V dropped 3 bases and J dropped 1 base, with 10 bases sitting between them.

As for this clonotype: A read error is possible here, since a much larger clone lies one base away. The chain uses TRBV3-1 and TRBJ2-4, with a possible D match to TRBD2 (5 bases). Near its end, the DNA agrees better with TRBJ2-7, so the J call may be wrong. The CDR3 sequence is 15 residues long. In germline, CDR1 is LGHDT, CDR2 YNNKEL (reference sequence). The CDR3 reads CASSLGWRSSYEQYF. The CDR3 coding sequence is TGTGCCAGCAGCCTCGGCTGGAGGTCTTCCTACGAGCAGTACTTC.

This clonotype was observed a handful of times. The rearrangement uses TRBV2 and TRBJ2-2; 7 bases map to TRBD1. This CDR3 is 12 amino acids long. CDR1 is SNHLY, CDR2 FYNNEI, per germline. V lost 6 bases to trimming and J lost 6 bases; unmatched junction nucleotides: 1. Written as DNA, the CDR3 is TGTGCCAGCAGGACAGGGCCCGGGGAGCTGTTTTTT. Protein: CASRTGPGELFF.

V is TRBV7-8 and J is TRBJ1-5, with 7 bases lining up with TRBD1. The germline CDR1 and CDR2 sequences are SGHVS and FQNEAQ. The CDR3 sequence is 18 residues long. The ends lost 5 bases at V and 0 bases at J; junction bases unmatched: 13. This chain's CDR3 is CASSITPTGWNSNQPQHF. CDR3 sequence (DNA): TGTGCCAGCAGCATCACGCCGACAGGGTGGAATAGCAATCAGCCCCAGCATTTT.

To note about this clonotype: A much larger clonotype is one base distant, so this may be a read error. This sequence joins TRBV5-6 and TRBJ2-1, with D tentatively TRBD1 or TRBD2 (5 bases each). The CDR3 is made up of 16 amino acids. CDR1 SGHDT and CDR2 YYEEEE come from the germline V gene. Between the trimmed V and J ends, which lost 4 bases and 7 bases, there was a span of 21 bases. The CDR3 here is CASSDRDGLSHNEQFF. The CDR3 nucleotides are TGTGCCAGCAGCGACCGGGACGGGTTATCTCATAATGAGCAGTTCTTC.

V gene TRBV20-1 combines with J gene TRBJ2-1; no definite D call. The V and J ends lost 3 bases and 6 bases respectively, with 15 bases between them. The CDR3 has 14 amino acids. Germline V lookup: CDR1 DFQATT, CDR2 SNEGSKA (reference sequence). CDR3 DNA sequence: TGCAGTGCTAGCCCCCGAGCAGGCGGCAATGAGCAGTTCTTC. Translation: CSASPRAGGNEQFF.

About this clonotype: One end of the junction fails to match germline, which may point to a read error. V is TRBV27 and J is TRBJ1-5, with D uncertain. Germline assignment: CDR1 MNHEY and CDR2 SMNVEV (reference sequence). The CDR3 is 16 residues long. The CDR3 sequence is CAGSPLFGPSNQPQHF. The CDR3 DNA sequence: TGTGCCGGCAGTCCCCTATTCGGGCCAAGCAATCAGCCCCAGCATTTT.

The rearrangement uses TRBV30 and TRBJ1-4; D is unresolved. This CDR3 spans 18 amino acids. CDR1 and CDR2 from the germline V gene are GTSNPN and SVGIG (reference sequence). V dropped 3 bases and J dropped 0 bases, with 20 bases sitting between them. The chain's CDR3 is CAWRAGRYTLATNEKLFF. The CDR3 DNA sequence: TGTGCCTGGAGAGCGGGGAGATATACTCTTGCAACTAATGAAAAACTGTTTTTT.

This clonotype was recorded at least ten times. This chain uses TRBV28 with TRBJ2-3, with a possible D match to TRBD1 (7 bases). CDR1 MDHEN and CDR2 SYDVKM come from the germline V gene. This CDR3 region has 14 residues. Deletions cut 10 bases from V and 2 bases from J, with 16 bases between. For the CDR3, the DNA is TGTGCCACCACCCCAGGGGGGAACACAGATACGCAGTATTTT. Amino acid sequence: CATTPGGNTDTQYF.

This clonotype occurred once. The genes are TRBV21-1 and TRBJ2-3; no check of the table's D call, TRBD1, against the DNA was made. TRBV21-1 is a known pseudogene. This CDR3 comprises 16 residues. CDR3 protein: CASSKEGQGRTDTQYF. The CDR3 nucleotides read TGTGCCAGCAGCAAAGAGGGACAGGGACGCACAGATACGCAGTATTTT.

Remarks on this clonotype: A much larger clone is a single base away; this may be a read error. The CDR3 DNA reads as TGCGCCAGCAGCTTGTTCGGCTACAATGAGCAGTACTTC. This sequence encodes CASSLFGYNEQYF. V and J are TRBV5-1 and TRBJ2-5, with D unclear. This CDR3 spans 13 amino acids. V was cut by 1 base and J by 11 bases, with 15 bases left in between. CDR1 is SGHRS and CDR2 is YFSETQ in the germline V gene.

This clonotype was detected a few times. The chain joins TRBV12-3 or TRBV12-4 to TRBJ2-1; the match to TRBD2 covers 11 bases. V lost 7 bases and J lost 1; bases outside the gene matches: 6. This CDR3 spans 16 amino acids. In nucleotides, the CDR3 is TGTGCCAGCACCGTGACTAGCGGGAAGTCCTACAATGAGCAGTTCTTC. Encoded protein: CASTVTSGKSYNEQFF.

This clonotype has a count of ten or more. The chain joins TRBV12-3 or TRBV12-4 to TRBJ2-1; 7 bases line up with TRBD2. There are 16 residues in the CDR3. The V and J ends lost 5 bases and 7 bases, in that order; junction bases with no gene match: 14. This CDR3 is CASSPLSSGVSNEQFF. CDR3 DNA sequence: TGTGCCAGCAGTCCCCTCTCCAGCGGGGTTTCGAATGAGCAGTTCTTC.

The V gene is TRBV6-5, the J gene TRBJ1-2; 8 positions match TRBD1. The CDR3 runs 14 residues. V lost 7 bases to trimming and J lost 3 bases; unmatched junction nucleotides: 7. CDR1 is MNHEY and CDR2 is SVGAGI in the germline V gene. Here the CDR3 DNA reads TGTGCCAGCACCCAGACGGACAGGGACTATGGCTACACCTTC. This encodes CASTQTDRDYGYTF.

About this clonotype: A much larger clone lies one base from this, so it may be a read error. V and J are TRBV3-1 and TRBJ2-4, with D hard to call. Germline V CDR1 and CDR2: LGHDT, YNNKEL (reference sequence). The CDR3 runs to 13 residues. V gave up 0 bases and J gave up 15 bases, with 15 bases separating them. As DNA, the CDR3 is TGTGCCAGCAGCCAAGATCCTCTAAGTCATCCGTACTTC. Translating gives CASSQDPLSHPYF.

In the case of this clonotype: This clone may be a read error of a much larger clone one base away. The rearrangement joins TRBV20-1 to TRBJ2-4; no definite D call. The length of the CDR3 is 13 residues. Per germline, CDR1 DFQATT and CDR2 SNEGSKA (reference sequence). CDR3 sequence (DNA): TGCAGTGCTAGAAACAGAGCCAAAAGCATTCAGTACTTC. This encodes CSARNRAKSIQYF.